This entry concerns a single T cell receptor beta chain. The time point denotes: newly diagnosed, previously untreated cHL patient sample. The study isolated CD8+ T cells from thawed PBMCs by magnetic negative selection. These data belong to a study of PD-1 blockade in classical Hodgkin lymphoma. This table comes from immunoSEQ multiplex PCR, and its TCRdb copy is limited to in-frame clones, with some not included. Among around 2,000 clones listed, about 70% were seen once. The sequence was obtained from a human donor with classical Hodgkin lymphoma. Material: CD8+ T cells from blood.

The CDR3: CASSWGQGAREETQYF. The CDR3, as DNA: TGTGCCAGCAGTTGGGGACAGGGGGCGAGGGAGGAGACCCAGTACTTC. The J gene is TRBJ2-5, the V gene TRBV5-6; 12 bases map to TRBD1. This CDR3 region has 16 residues. Germline assignment: CDR1 SGHDT and CDR2 YYEEEE. After removal of 5 bases from V and 5 bases from J, the junction contained 10 bases not matched to a gene.